Listed below are T cell receptor beta chains from one sample, sequenced in a study of cytomegalovirus exposure and HLA in healthy donors. Method: immunoSEQ multiplex PCR; TCRdb's copy keeps in-frame clones and lacks some. This sample has some 190,000 clones, with roughly 74% found just once. Sequenced material: PBMCs. The origin of the receptors is a woman in her twenties or thirties in good health and CMV-seropositive. The CDR3 runs from the conserved cysteine through the conserved F or W. A D gene is named only where the DNA matches it firmly. Size values are once, few and many counts, or a class for expanded clones, and some rows have none.

-	TRBV30	TRBJ1-4	-	13	TGTGCCTGGAGCACAGGATTAGGGGAAAAACTGTTTTTT	CAWSTGLGEKLFF
once	TRBV5-1	TRBJ2-1	TRBD2	16	TGCGCCAGCAGCTTTACTAGCGGGTCTTCCTACAATGAGCAGTTCTTC	CASSFTSGSSYNEQFF
-	TRBV5-6	TRBJ2-7	TRBD1	15	TGTGCCAGCAGCTTGGCTGGGACAGGGGCGTCCGAGCAGTACTTC	CASSLAGTGASEQYF
-	TRBV6-5	TRBJ1-3	-	13	TGTGCCACCCGAGGTCTATCCGGAAACACCATATATTTT	CATRGLSGNTIYF
-	TRBV19	TRBJ1-1	TRBD1	15	TGTGCCAGTAGCCCGGGACAGAAGGTAGGCACTGAAGCTTTCTTT	CASSPGQKVGTEAFF
-	TRBV30	TRBJ1-2	-	12	TGTGCCTGGAGTGGCCGGTCCTATGGCTACACCTTC	CAWSGRSYGYTF
-	TRBV5-1	TRBJ1-1	-	14	TGCGCCAGCAGCACGGACAGCGGAGGCACTGAAGCTTTCTTT	CASSTDSGGTEAFF
-	TRBV7-9	TRBJ2-3	-	16	TGTGCCAGCAGCTTAGTCGGGGGTCCTAGCACAGATACGCAGTATTTT	CASSLVGGPSTDTQYF
-	TRBV30	TRBJ1-3	TRBD1	14	TGTGCCGGCTCCAGGGGGACCTCTGGAAACACCATATATTTT	CAGSRGTSGNTIYF
few	TRBV5-1	TRBJ2-5	TRBD2	16	TGCGCCAGCAGCCCCCTGCGAGGCGGGAGCGGAGAGACCCAGTACTTC	CASSPLRGGSGETQYF
-	TRBV20-1	TRBJ1-2	-	11	TGCAGTGGAAGGACAAACTATGGCTACACCTTC	CSGRTNYGYTF
-	TRBV14	TRBJ1-3	-	17	TGTGCCAGCAGCCGCAACTGGGGGGGATCTACTGGAAACACCATATATTTT	CASSRNWGGSTGNTIYF
-	TRBV19	TRBJ2-7	TRBD1	15	TGTGCCAGTAGCCCCGACAGGGGGTCTACCTACGAGCAGTACTTC	CASSPDRGSTYEQYF
-	TRBV7-3	TRBJ1-1	-	13	TGTGCCAGCAGCTTACACAGGAACACTGAAGCTTTCTTT	CASSLHRNTEAFF
few	TRBV5-4	TRBJ1-4	-	13	TGTGCCTCCGCGGACAGACCTAATGAAAAACTGTTTTTT	CASADRPNEKLFF
-	TRBV27	TRBJ2-7	TRBD2	17	TGTGCCAGCAGTTTACGGGGACTAGCGGGAGGGTGGTACGAGCAGTACTTC	CASSLRGLAGGWYEQYF
-	TRBV30	TRBJ2-2	TRBD2	15	TGTGCCTGGAGTGTGATAGCGGGAAGCACCGGGGAGCTGTTTTTT	CAWSVIAGSTGELFF
-	TRBV5-4	TRBJ1-2	TRBD1	15	TGTGCCAGCAGCTTGGCCTCAGGGGGCAACTATGGCTACACCTTC	CASSLASGGNYGYTF
-	TRBV4-3	TRBJ2-1	-	13	TGCGCCAGCAGCCAAGCAAACCGCGATGAGCAGTTCTTC	CASSQANRDEQFF
-	TRBV7-6	TRBJ2-5	TRBD2	16	TGTGCCAGCAGCTTAGGACTAGCGGGGGGGCCGGAGACCCAGTACTTC	CASSLGLAGGPETQYF
few	TRBV5-4	TRBJ1-2	-	13	TGTGCCAGCAGCTTGGGGAGGGATGGTGGCTACACCTTC	CASSLGRDGGYTF
-	TRBV6-5	TRBJ1-2	-	13	TGTGCCAGCAGTTATGCGGATAACTATGGCTACACCTTC	CASSYADNYGYTF
-	TRBV11-2	TRBJ1-4	-	17	TGTGCCAGCAGCCCGGCCGGGACTCCCACAACTAATGAAAAACTGTTTTTT	CASSPAGTPTTNEKLFF
-	TRBV7-2	TRBJ2-1	TRBD2	19	TGTGCCAGCAGCTTCCGGGAAAATGGTAGGGCGGGAGTTCGAAATGAGCAGTTCTTC	CASSFRENGRAGVRNEQFF
-	TRBV25-1	TRBJ1-3	-	13	TGTGCCAGTACCATGGGCCCTGGAAACACCATATATTTT	CASTMGPGNTIYF